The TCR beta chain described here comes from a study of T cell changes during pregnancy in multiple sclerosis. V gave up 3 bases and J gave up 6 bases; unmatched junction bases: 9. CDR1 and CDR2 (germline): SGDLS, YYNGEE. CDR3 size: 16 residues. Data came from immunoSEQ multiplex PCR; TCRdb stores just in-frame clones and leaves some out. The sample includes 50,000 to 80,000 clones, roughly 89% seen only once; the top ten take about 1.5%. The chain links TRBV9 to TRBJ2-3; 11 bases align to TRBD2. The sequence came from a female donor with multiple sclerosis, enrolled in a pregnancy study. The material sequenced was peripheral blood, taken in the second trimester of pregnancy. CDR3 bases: TGTGCCAGCAGCGCTAGACTAGCGGGATTGGGGGATACGCAGTATTTT. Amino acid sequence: CASSARLAGLGDTQYF.